The present T cell receptor beta chain was sequenced within a study of T cell responses to AZD1222 COVID-19 vaccine. Profiling relied on immunoSEQ multiplex PCR, and the TCRdb table lists in-frame clones only, not all of them. Of around 81,000 clones detected, approximately 90% appear once; the ten largest clones hold around 8%. The CDR3 has 13 residues. V was clipped by 4 bases and J by 7 bases, with 13 bases between them. Germline V gives CDR1 MNHEY, CDR2 SMNVEV (reference sequence). Sequenced material: peripheral blood, taken 28 days after the second AZD1222 dose. The J gene is TRBJ1-2, the V gene TRBV27; D is undetermined. The clonotype was recovered from an adult who received the AZD1222 COVID-19 vaccine. This CDR3 reads CASSWGPLGGYTF. The CDR3 bases are TGTGCCAGCAGTTGGGGTCCTTTAGGTGGCTACACCTTC.